These T cell receptor beta chains were read from a single sample in a study of T cell changes during pregnancy in multiple sclerosis. The method was immunoSEQ multiplex PCR; TCRdb's version includes in-frame clones alone and lacks a portion of them. This sample yields 50,000 to 70,000 clones, of which roughly 93% are seen a single time; more than 1.5% belongs to the top ten. The sequenced sample was peripheral blood, obtained after pregnancy. Receptor source: a female donor with multiple sclerosis, enrolled in a pregnancy study. The CDR3 runs from the conserved cysteine through the conserved F or W. D genes are given only for firm matches. Clone size, where shown, is once, few, many, or a class for clones that have expanded.

TRBV29-1	13	TRBJ2-3	NA	NA	CSAGTILTDTQYF	TGCAGCGCCGGGACAATACTGACAGATACGCAGTATTTT
TRBV19	14	TRBJ2-3	NA	NA	CASNVAVTTDTQYF	TGTGCCAGTAATGTAGCGGTCACCACAGATACGCAGTATTTT
TRBV5-1	15	TRBJ2-3	NA	TRBD2	CASSGLAGFTDTQYF	TGCGCCAGCAGCGGACTAGCGGGATTCACAGATACGCAGTATTTT
TRBV25-1	15	TRBJ2-4	NA	NA	CASTRAPRGKRIQYF	TGTGCCAGTACAAGAGCCCCCCGAGGGAAACGCATTCAGTACTTC
TRBV10-3	13	TRBJ1-2	NA	NA	CAIMSVAGFGYTF	TGTGCCATCATGTCCGTGGCGGGATTTGGCTACACCTTC
TRBV6-5	15	TRBJ2-2	NA	TRBD1	CASTEDRGLSGELFF	TGTGCCAGCACTGAGGACAGGGGGTTGTCCGGGGAGCTGTTTTTT
TRBV10-3	14	TRBJ2-3	NA	NA	CAISGTGSSDTQYF	TGTGCCATTAGCGGGACAGGGAGTTCAGATACGCAGTATTTT
TRBV6-6	11	TRBJ2-7	few	NA	CASTLAGIRYF	TGTGCCAGCACGTTGGCGGGGATTCGTTACTTC
TRBV4-1	13	TRBJ2-7	NA	TRBD2	CASLLAVLYEQYF	TGCGCCAGCTTACTAGCGGTCCTCTACGAGCAGTACTTC
TRBV5-1	15	TRBJ2-7	NA	TRBD1	CASSSGGTGSYEQYF	TGCGCCAGCAGCTCTGGAGGGACAGGGTCTTACGAGCAGTACTTC
TRBV4-2	14	TRBJ1-1	NA	NA	CASSQSLLNTEAFF	TGTGCCAGCAGCCAAAGCCTTCTGAACACTGAAGCTTTCTTT
TRBV2	15	TRBJ1-5	NA	NA	CASKGSGYSNQPQHF	TGTGCCAGCAAAGGTAGCGGGTATAGCAATCAGCCCCAGCATTTT
TRBV29-1	14	TRBJ1-1	NA	NA	CSVANNRVNTEAFF	TGCAGCGTAGCAAATAACAGGGTGAACACTGAAGCTTTCTTT
TRBV15	13	TRBJ1-2	NA	NA	CATSSEGDYGYTF	TGTGCCACCAGCAGTGAGGGGGATTATGGCTACACCTTC
TRBV5-1	14	TRBJ2-1	NA	TRBD2	CASSQSGTYNEQFF	TGCGCCAGCAGCCAAAGCGGGACCTACAATGAGCAGTTCTTC
TRBV27	13	TRBJ2-1	NA	TRBD2	CASKASGKNEQFF	TGTGCCAGCAAGGCTAGCGGAAAAAATGAGCAGTTCTTC
TRBV6-5	15	TRBJ2-1	NA	TRBD2	CASSYSTSGRNEQFF	TGTGCCAGCAGTTACTCGACTAGCGGGAGAAATGAGCAGTTCTTC
TRBV5-1	13	TRBJ2-1	NA	TRBD2	CASGLAINNEQFF	TGCGCCAGCGGACTAGCGATAAACAATGAGCAGTTCTTC
TRBV4-1	15	TRBJ2-5	NA	TRBD1	CASSQAAGGQETQYF	TGCGCCAGCAGCCAAGCGGCAGGGGGCCAAGAGACCCAGTACTTC
TRBV4-1	14	TRBJ1-1	NA	NA	CASSARSPLEEAFF	TGCGCCAGCAGCGCAAGATCTCCCCTGGAGGAAGCTTTCTTT
TRBV7-3	13	TRBJ2-3	NA	TRBD1	CASSLNPGTEQYF	TGTGCCAGCAGCTTAAACCCCGGGACAGAGCAGTATTTT
TRBV5-1	16	TRBJ2-3	NA	NA	CASSLGTLGGTDTQYF	TGCGCCAGCAGCTTGGGGACGCTAGGGGGCACAGATACGCAGTATTTT
TRBV2	12	TRBJ2-1	NA	NA	CASNRLVNEQFF	TGTGCCAGCAATCGACTAGTGAATGAGCAGTTCTTC
TRBV6-6	14	TRBJ2-3	NA	NA	CASRPSASTDTQYF	TGTGCCAGCAGGCCTAGCGCAAGCACAGATACGCAGTATTTT
TRBV4-3	16	TRBJ2-1	NA	TRBD2	CASSQGGGSWYNEQFF	TGCGCCAGCAGCCAAGGTGGCGGGAGCTGGTACAATGAGCAGTTCTTC
TRBV5-1	17	TRBJ2-6	NA	TRBD1	CASSPGQGVSGANVLTF	TGCGCCAGCAGCCCCGGACAGGGGGTCTCTGGGGCCAACGTCCTGACTTTC
TRBV7-2	15	TRBJ1-2	NA	TRBD1	CASSSGTGGNYGYTF	TGTGCCAGCAGCTCAGGGACAGGGGGGAACTATGGCTACACCTTC
TRBV9	14	TRBJ2-5	NA	TRBD1	CASSVDRVQETQYF	TGTGCCAGCAGCGTCGACAGGGTACAGGAGACCCAGTACTTC
TRBV19	15	TRBJ1-2	NA	NA	CASSIDRGAGYGYTF	TGTGCCAGTAGTATAGATCGTGGGGCTGGCTATGGCTACACCTTC
TRBV21-1	18	TRBJ1-5	NA	NA	CASDRGTGILPSNQPQHF	TGTGCCAGCGACAGAGGGACAGGGATATTACCGAGCAATCAGCCCCAGCATTTT
TRBV4-3	15	TRBJ2-3	NA	NA	CASSQDGPGEDTQYF	TGCGCCAGCAGCCAAGACGGTCCGGGAGAAGATACGCAGTATTTT